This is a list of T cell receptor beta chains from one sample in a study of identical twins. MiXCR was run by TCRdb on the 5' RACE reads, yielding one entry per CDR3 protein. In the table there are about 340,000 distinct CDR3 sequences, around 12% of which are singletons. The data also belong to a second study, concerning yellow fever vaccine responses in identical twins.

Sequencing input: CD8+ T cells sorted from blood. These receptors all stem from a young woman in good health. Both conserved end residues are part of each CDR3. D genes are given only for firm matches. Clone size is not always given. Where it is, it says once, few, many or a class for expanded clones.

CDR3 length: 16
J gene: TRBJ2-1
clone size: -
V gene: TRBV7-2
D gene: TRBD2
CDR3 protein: CASSPRGLAGGNEQFF
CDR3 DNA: TGTGCCAGCAGCCCACGGGGACTAGCGGGAGGTAATGAGCAGTTCTTC

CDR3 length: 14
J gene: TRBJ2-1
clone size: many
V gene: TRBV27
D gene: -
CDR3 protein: CASSGSPSYNEQFF
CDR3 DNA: TGTGCCAGCAGCGGGAGCCCCTCCTACAATGAGCAGTTCTTC

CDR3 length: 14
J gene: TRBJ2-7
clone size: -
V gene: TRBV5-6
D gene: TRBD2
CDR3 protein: CASSFGTSAYEQYF
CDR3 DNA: TGTGCCAGCAGCTTTGGGACTAGCGCCTACGAGCAGTACTTC

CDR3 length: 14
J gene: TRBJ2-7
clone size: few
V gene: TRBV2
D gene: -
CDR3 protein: CASSEVGGSYEQYF
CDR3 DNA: TGTGCCAGCAGTGAGGTAGGGGGGTCCTACGAGCAGTACTTC

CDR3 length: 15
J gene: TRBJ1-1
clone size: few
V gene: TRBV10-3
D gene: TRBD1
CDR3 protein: CAISESGQANTEAFF
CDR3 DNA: TGTGCCATCAGTGAGTCAGGACAGGCGAACACTGAAGCTTTCTTT

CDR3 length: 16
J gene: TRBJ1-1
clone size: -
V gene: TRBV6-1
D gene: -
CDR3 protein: CASSEVDEEGDTEAFF
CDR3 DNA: TGTGCCAGCAGTGAAGTCGATGAGGAAGGGGACACTGAAGCTTTCTTT

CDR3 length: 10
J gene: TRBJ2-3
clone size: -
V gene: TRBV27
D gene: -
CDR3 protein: CASSKGTQYF
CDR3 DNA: TGTGCCAGCAGTAAGGGCACGCAGTATTTT

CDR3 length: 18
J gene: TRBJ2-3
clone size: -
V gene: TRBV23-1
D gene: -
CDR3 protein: CASSHATEKHPSTDTQYF
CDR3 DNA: TGCGCCAGCAGTCATGCGACAGAGAAACATCCCAGCACAGATACGCAGTATTTT

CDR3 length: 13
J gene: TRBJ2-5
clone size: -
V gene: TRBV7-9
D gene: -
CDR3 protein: CASSLVSSETQYF
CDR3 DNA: TGTGCCAGCAGCTTAGTTTCGTCAGAGACCCAGTACTTC

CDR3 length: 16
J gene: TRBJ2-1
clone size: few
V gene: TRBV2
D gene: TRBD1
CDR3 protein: CASTTSGGQGAREQFF
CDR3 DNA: TGTGCCAGCACTACGAGCGGGGGACAGGGGGCTCGTGAGCAGTTCTTC

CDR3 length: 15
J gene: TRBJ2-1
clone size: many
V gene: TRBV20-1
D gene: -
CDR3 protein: CSARDTGSAYNEQFF
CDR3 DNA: TGCAGTGCTAGGGACACCGGGAGCGCCTACAATGAGCAGTTCTTC

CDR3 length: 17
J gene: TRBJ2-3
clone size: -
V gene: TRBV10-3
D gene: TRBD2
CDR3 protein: CAISVGTSGRHTDTQYF
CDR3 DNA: TGTGCCATCAGTGTTGGGACTAGCGGGAGGCACACAGATACGCAGTATTTT

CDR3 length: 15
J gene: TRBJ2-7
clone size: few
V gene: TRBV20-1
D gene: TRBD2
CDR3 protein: CSAGLAGADPYEQYF
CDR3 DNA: TGCAGTGCCGGACTAGCGGGAGCGGACCCCTACGAGCAGTACTTC

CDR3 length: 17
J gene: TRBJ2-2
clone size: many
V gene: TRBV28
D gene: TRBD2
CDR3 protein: CATRGTSGSRETGELFF
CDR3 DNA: TGTGCCACCCGCGGGACTAGCGGGAGTCGGGAAACCGGGGAGCTGTTTTTT

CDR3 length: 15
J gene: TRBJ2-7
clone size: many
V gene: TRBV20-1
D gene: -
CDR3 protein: CSARDLVQGPYEQYF
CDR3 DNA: TGCAGTGCTAGAGATCTAGTACAGGGCCCCTACGAGCAGTACTTC

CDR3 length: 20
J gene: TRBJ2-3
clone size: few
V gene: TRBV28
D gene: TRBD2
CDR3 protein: CASSLSRPGLAGVVPDTQYF
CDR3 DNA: TGTGCCAGCAGTTTATCCCGACCGGGACTAGCGGGAGTTGTCCCAGATACGCAGTATTTT